The 16 T cell receptor beta chains below all came from one sample that was sequenced in a study of blood T cell repertoires in COVID-19 (dated by TCRdb to 2020 to 2021). To prepare the library, the immunoSEQ multiplex PCR assay was applied. The clones in this table, taken by TCRdb from immuneACCESS, are in-frame only. Not every clone is retained; where verified, under half of the shortfall comes from an unresolved V gene, and the cause of the rest is unknown. Across this sample there are some 490,000 clones, with less than 90% seen only once. Approximately 8% of the sample is in the top ten clones. Sequencing was carried out using PBMCs or T cells enriched from blood (not recorded which). The receptors stem from a woman aged 60-75 years who had recovered from COVID-19.

V gene TRBV5-1 combines with J gene TRBJ2-3, with 11 bases lining up with TRBD2. CDR3 size: 17 residues. Germline V lookup: CDR1 SGHRS, CDR2 YFSETQ. The trim removed 0 bases at V and 4 bases at J, leaving 7 bases unmatched. DNA for the CDR3: TGCGCCAGCAGCTTGGGTAGCGGGGGGGCCGGGGCAGATACGCAGTATTTT. Amino acid sequence: CASSLGSGGAGADTQYF.

The CDR3 reads CAAQTGGYEQYV. CDR3 nucleotide sequence: TGTGCCGCCCAGACAGGGGGCTACGAGCAGTACGTC. The chain uses TRBV2 and TRBJ2-7; 9 bases align to TRBD1. Germline V CDR1 and CDR2: SNHLY, FYNNEI. The CDR3 is made up of 12 amino acids. Losses at the gene ends were 11 bases for V and 3 bases for J; bases not matched to a gene: 5.

The chain recombines TRBV5-1 with TRBJ1-3; TRBD1 agrees at 7 bases. CDR3 length equals 16 residues. In germline, CDR1 is SGHRS, CDR2 YFSETQ. Trimming at V came to 5 bases and at J to 0 bases, leaving 8 bases not matched to a gene. CDR3 loop: CASSQGGQPSGNTIYF. As DNA, the CDR3 is TGCGCCAGCAGTCAGGGGGGACAACCCTCTGGAAACACCATATATTTT.

CDR3 sequence reads: CASSRGQGQTYEQYV. CDR3 bases: TGTGCCAGCTCACGGGGACAGGGGCAAACCTACGAGCAGTACGTC. This chain links TRBV18 with TRBJ2-7; 10 bases align to TRBD1. J lost 2 bases, V lost 4 bases, and 5 bases had no gene match. The CDR3 runs 15 residues. CDR1 and CDR2 (germline): KGHSH, LQKENI.

The gene calls are TRBV24-1 and TRBJ1-5, with a weak D call TRBD1 (6 bases). Trimming left V 2 bases short and J 2 bases short, with 12 bases between. Germline V gene lookup returns CDR1 KGHDR and CDR2 SFDVKD. The CDR3 length is 16 residues. DNA of the CDR3: TGTGCCACCAGTGATTCAGGCAGGGGTGGCAATCAGCCCCAGCATTTT. Encoded protein: CATSDSGRGGNQPQHF.

The chain is built from TRBV10-3 and TRBJ2-2; 8 bases fit TRBD2. This CDR3 contains 20 residues. The V gene end was trimmed by 0 bases and the J gene end by 4 bases; junction bases not matched to a gene: 16. Germline V gene sequence: CDR1 ENHRY, CDR2 SYGVKD. The DNA of the CDR3 is TGTGCCATCAGTGAGTCCCCGAGACTAGCGCCCGAAGAGGTCACCGGGGAGCTGTTTTTT. This encodes CAISESPRLAPEEVTGELFF.

The rearrangement uses TRBV6-5 and TRBJ1-4; the D is unclear. Germline assignment: CDR1 MNHEY and CDR2 SVGAGI. The CDR3 length is 13 residues. V lost 11 bases, J lost 1 base, and 11 bases lay in between. The CDR3 DNA sequence: TGTGCCGTCCAGGTTTTAACTAATGAAAAACTGTTTTTT. Its protein is CAVQVLTNEKLFF.

This chain connects TRBV7-9 to TRBJ2-2; D might be TRBD2 (6 bases). The V and J ends lost 1 base and 1 base respectively, with 16 bases between them. The CDR3 sequence is 18 residues long. Per germline, CDR1 SEHNR and CDR2 FQNEAQ (reference sequence). The CDR3 loop is CASSLGVLRGLNTGELFF. CDR3 nucleotide sequence: TGTGCCAGCAGCTTAGGGGTTTTGCGGGGCCTGAACACCGGGGAGCTGTTTTTT.

V is TRBV5-1 and J is TRBJ2-3; 10 bases line up with TRBD1. The V and J ends lost 4 bases and 3 bases, in that order; junction bases with no gene match: 5. The CDR3 spans 15 residues. CDR1 and CDR2 (germline): SGHRS, YFSETQ. CDR3 bases: TGCGCCAGCAGCCTTCGGACAGGGGGGACAGATACGCAGTATTTT. It is translated as CASSLRTGGTDTQYF.

This clone came up once. CDR3 coding DNA: TGCGCCAGCAGCCAAGATCCAGCCTACAATGAGCAGTTCTTC. This encodes CASSQDPAYNEQFF. The V and J genes are TRBV4-1 and TRBJ2-1; D ambiguous. V was trimmed by 0 bases and J by 2 bases, leaving 5 bases between them. Germline V gene sequence: CDR1 MGHRA, CDR2 YSYEKL. There are 14 residues in the CDR3.

The chain recombines TRBV27 with TRBJ2-3, with D possibly TRBD1 on 6 matching bases. Germline loops: CDR1 MNHEY, CDR2 SMNVEV (reference sequence). V was clipped by 0 bases and J by 1 base, with 11 bases between them. This CDR3 region has 16 residues. Written as DNA, the CDR3 is TGTGCCAGCAGTTTATCGGCAGGGGTCGGCACAGATACGCAGTATTTT. Translated: CASSLSAGVGTDTQYF.

The chain combines TRBV5-1 with TRBJ2-7; 7 nucleotides match TRBD2. The CDR3 totals 15 residues. The junction had 5 bases not matched to a gene; V was cut back by 0 bases and J by 2 bases. CDR1 is SGHRS and CDR2 is YFSETQ in the germline V gene. Written as DNA, the CDR3 is TGCGCCAGCAGCTTGGGCGGGGGAGAGACCTACGAGCAGTACTTC. Protein product: CASSLGGGETYEQYF.

The chain has TRBV10-2 and TRBJ2-3, with unresolved D. CDR1 is WSHSY, CDR2 SAAADI, per germline. Deletions cut 6 bases from V and 0 bases from J, with 10 bases between. The CDR3 runs 14 residues. CDR3 coding DNA: TGCGCCAGCAGAAATCTAGAGAGCACAGATACGCAGTATTTT. Amino acid sequence: CASRNLESTDTQYF.

This clone was counted once. The gene calls are TRBV3-1 (or the pseudogene TRBV3-2) and TRBJ2-7, with 7 nucleotides matching TRBD1. Germline V gene data show CDR1 as LGHDT and CDR2 as YNNKEL (reference sequence). This CDR3 has 14 amino acids. V was pared by 4 bases and J by 3 bases, with 6 bases of the junction left unmatched. The CDR3 protein is CASSRDRSNYEQYV. Written as DNA, the CDR3 is TGTGCCAGCAGCCGGGACAGATCGAACTACGAGCAGTACGTC.

The chain uses TRBV10-1 and TRBJ2-7; 14 nucleotides agree with TRBD2. With V trimmed by 2 bases and J by 0 bases, 15 bases remained unmatched. CDR3 length equals 21 residues. The germline V gene encodes CDR1 WNHNN and CDR2 SYGVQD (reference sequence). CDR3 DNA: TGCGCCAGCAGTGAGGCCACCCCTGGGACTAGCGGGGGAATGACCTCCTACGAGCAGTACGTC. It is translated as CASSEATPGTSGGMTSYEQYV.

This chain links TRBV23-1 with TRBJ1-5; D gene unclear. TRBV23-1 is marked as an open reading frame, function uncertain. This CDR3 comprises 14 residues. Trimming cost V 8 bases and J 9 bases, with 20 bases left between them. The CDR3, as DNA: TGCGCCAGCTCCCCCCGGGAGTCTTTGAGGCCCCAGCATTTT. Residues: CASSPRESLRPQHF.